The clone carrying this TCR beta chain came up once. How the authors handled the data: Amplified reference gene primers provided the basis for estimating nucleated cell counts. The data were produced by immunoSEQ multiplex PCR, yet TCRdb's version contains in-frame clones alone and is incomplete. Clonal size and the V and J genes are those of that table, whereas D and trimming came from the DNA. This sample has about 140,000 clones; around nine tenths occur once, and the top ten carry about 2.9%. This specimen comes from a study of blood T cell repertoires in COVID-19. Study-level background: Spain, Italy and the United States supplied samples that represented acute and convalescent COVID-19. T cells, B-cell-depleted T cells, or PBMCs supplied cDNA or gDNA.

The CDR3 totals 15 residues. Unmatched junction bases numbered 5, after V lost 4 bases and J lost 2 bases. The germline CDR1 and CDR2 sequences are SGHTA and FQGNSA. The origin of this receptor is a man aged 60-69 years with active or convalescent COVID-19. V usage is TRBV7-2 and J usage is TRBJ1-5; 7 bases fit TRBD1. The sequenced material came from peripheral blood. The CDR3 nucleotides are TGTGCCAGCAGCTCACCTGACAGGGGCAATCAGCCCCAGCATTTT. Protein sequence: CASSSPDRGNQPQHF.